These 19 T cell receptor beta chains were all obtained from the same sample, sequenced in a study of naive and memory T cell subsets. Overall study results and limits: Naive repertoires, especially CD8, held a few larger clonotypes, possibly memory cells re-expressing CD45RA.

No antigen is known for these receptors. Both TRBC1 and TRBC2 were covered by a beta constant-region primer of two equimolar oligonucleotides. Nested alpha and beta constant-region primers with the SP2 primer drove four PCR rounds on ligated cDNA. TCRdb called the UMI-ligation and nested PCR reads again in MiXCR, with one record for every CDR3 protein. Among 90,000 to 120,000 distinct CDR3 sequences, approximately 15% were seen once, and the ten largest hold around 3%. Input material: naive CD8+ T cells from blood. These receptors originate from a human donor in good health.

This clonotype was observed many times. J is TRBJ2-7 and V is TRBV15; tentatively, D is TRBD2 (5 bases). Deletions cut 8 bases from V and 6 bases from J, with 14 bases between. The CDR3 loop spans 12 amino acids. Germline values: CDR1 LNHNV, CDR2 YYDKDF (reference sequence). CDR3 residues: CATEGRFSEQYF. DNA of the CDR3: TGTGCCACCGAGGGTAGATTCTCCGAGCAGTACTTC. Variable domain in full (rest from reference TRBV15 and TRBJ2-7): DAMVIQNPRYQVTQFGKPVTLSCSQTLNHNVMYWYQQKSSQAPKLLFHYYDKDFNNEADTPDNFQSRRPNTSFCFLDIRSPGLGDTAMYLCATEGRFSEQYFGPGTRLTVT.

This clonotype was seen at least ten times. The chain joins TRBV5-1 to TRBJ2-7; unclear D gene. V gave up 0 bases and J gave up 0 bases, with 4 bases separating them. Germline CDR1 is SGHRS and CDR2 is YFSETQ. The CDR3 loop spans 13 amino acids. The CDR3 DNA sequence: TGCGCCAGCAGCTTGGGTGCCTCCTACGAGCAGTACTTC. It translates to CASSLGASYEQYF.

This clonotype has a handful of counts. CDR3 DNA sequence: TGTGCCAGCAGGTCCGGGACAGGGGACTATGGCTACACCTTC. Translating it yields CASRSGTGDYGYTF. The chain carries TRBV7-9 and TRBJ1-2; 10 nucleotides align to TRBD1. This CDR3 contains 14 residues. The trim removed 6 bases at V and 3 bases at J, leaving 4 bases unmatched. From germline, CDR1 is SEHNR and CDR2 FQNEAQ (reference sequence).

The V gene is TRBV5-5, the J gene TRBJ1-4; D uncertain. Trimming took 4 bases from V and 6 from J, leaving 16 bases between them. The CDR3 runs to 15 residues. Germline values: CDR1 SGHKS, CDR2 YYEKEE (reference sequence). The CDR3 loop is CASSVDSAWDEKLFF. The CDR3 nucleotides read TGTGCCAGCAGCGTGGACTCGGCCTGGGATGAAAAACTGTTTTTT.

This clonotype came up a few times. V is TRBV10-3 and J is TRBJ2-1; the D gene is possibly TRBD2 (6 bases). V lost 1 base and J lost 8, with 18 bases in between. The germline V gene has CDR1 ENHRY and CDR2 SYGVKD. The CDR3 runs 16 residues. The CDR3 bases are TGTGCCATCAGTGAGTATGGTGGGAGGCCGGCAGATGAGCAGTTCTTC. It translates to CAISEYGGRPADEQFF.

The chain employs TRBV12-3 or TRBV12-4 and TRBJ1-1, with D tentatively TRBD1 (5 bases). The CDR3 runs 13 residues. Trimming took 6 bases from V and 2 from J, leaving 10 bases between them. CDR3 DNA sequence: TGTGCCAGCAGGATTGGGGACAACACTGAAGCTTTCTTT. Amino acids: CASRIGDNTEAFF.

The chain carries TRBV4-2 and TRBJ2-3; D is uncertain. The CDR3 has 14 amino acids. V lost 1 base and J lost 4, with 9 bases in between. CDR1 and CDR2 from the germline V gene are LGHNA and YNFKEQ. This CDR3 reads CASSQGENADTQYF. DNA for the CDR3: TGTGCCAGCAGCCAAGGGGAAAACGCAGATACGCAGTATTTT.

The chain has TRBV27 and TRBJ2-1; 7 nucleotides match TRBD1. CDR3 length: 12 residues. Per germline, CDR1 MNHEY and CDR2 SMNVEV (reference sequence). The junction had 7 bases not matched to a gene; V was cut back by 8 bases and J by 9 bases. This chain's CDR3 is CASGQVFSEQFF. The DNA of the CDR3 is TGTGCCAGCGGACAGGTTTTTAGTGAGCAGTTCTTC.

The rearrangement joins TRBV4-2 to TRBJ2-7, with TRBD2 matching 8 bases. CDR1 LGHNA and CDR2 YNFKEQ come from the germline V gene. The CDR3 totals 15 residues. The ends lost 1 base at V and 2 bases at J; junction bases unmatched: 4. The CDR3 bases are TGTGCCAGCAGCCAAGCTGGCGGGGGGACCTACGAGCAGTACTTC. It specifies CASSQAGGGTYEQYF.

The chain is built from TRBV4-1 and TRBJ1-2, with a weak D call TRBD1 (5 bases). V was trimmed by 1 base and J by 3 bases, leaving 9 bases between them. From germline, CDR1 is MGHRA and CDR2 YSYEKL. The CDR3 runs to 14 residues. This chain's CDR3 is CASSQVQGDYGYTF. CDR3 nucleotide sequence: TGCGCCAGCAGCCAAGTTCAGGGAGACTATGGCTACACCTTC.

This clonotype has a handful of counts. The chain employs TRBV19 and TRBJ1-2, with no clear D. The V end lost 6 bases, the J end lost 8 bases, and 19 bases lay between the germline ends. Germline values: CDR1 LNHDA, CDR2 SQIVND (reference sequence). The CDR3 is made up of 14 amino acids. The CDR3 DNA reads TGTGCCAGTAGCCCTCCCGGGCTGGGTTACGGCTACACCTTC. Translation: CASSPPGLGYGYTF.

CDR3 in DNA: TGTGCCACCAGCCAATGGGGGACTGAAGCTTTCTTT. This codes for CATSQWGTEAFF. This chain connects TRBV24-1 to TRBJ1-1; TRBD1 is a possible D gene (5 bases). The CDR3 covers 12 residues. With 7 bases removed from V and 5 bases from J, the gap between germline ends came to 10 bases. Germline assignment: CDR1 KGHDR and CDR2 SFDVKD.

This clonotype showed up many times. The rearrangement joins TRBV15 to TRBJ2-7; D remains unclear. This CDR3 comprises 14 residues. The germline V gene encodes CDR1 LNHNV and CDR2 YYDKDF (reference sequence). The germline V and J ends were trimmed by 0 bases and 3 bases, with 9 bases remaining between them. This CDR3 is CATSRDWGYYEQYF. The CDR3 DNA reads TGTGCCACCAGCAGAGATTGGGGTTACTACGAGCAGTACTTC. Drawing the rest from reference TRBV15 and TRBJ2-7, the complete variable domain is DAMVIQNPRYQVTQFGKPVTLSCSQTLNHNVMYWYQQKSSQAPKLLFHYYDKDFNNEADTPDNFQSRRPNTSFCFLDIRSPGLGDTAMYLCATSRDWGYYEQYFGPGTRLTVT.

This clonotype turned up a few times. V and J are TRBV27 and TRBJ1-5; 8 bases are a match to TRBD1. Germline V gene sequence: CDR1 MNHEY, CDR2 SMNVEV (reference sequence). The CDR3 is 18 residues long. J was trimmed by 4 bases and V by 2 bases; bases with no gene match: 13. The CDR3 DNA is TGTGCCAGCAGTTTACGAGTCCCGCGGGACAGGATAAATCAGCCCCAGCATTTT. Encoded protein: CASSLRVPRDRINQPQHF.

This clonotype has more than one count but fewer than ten. This chain connects TRBV10-1 to TRBJ1-2; no definite D call. The V gene lost 2 bases and the J gene lost 2 bases, with 3 bases spanning the gap. Germline assignment: CDR1 WNHNN and CDR2 SYGVQD (reference sequence). This CDR3 comprises 12 residues. CDR3 DNA sequence: TGCGCCAGCAGTGAGAACAACTATGGCTACACCTTC. Residues: CASSENNYGYTF.

This clonotype came up many times. The J gene is TRBJ2-3, the V gene TRBV7-2; weak D call: TRBD2 (5 bases). V was trimmed by 3 bases and J by 6 bases, leaving 10 bases between them. The germline CDR1 and CDR2 sequences are SGHTA and FQGNSA. CDR3 size: 13 residues. The CDR3 reads CASSLPAEDTQYF. CDR3 nucleotide sequence: TGTGCCAGCAGCTTGCCAGCGGAGGATACGCAGTATTTT.

This clonotype was counted ten times or more. V and J are TRBV11-3 and TRBJ2-6; TRBD1 aligns across 7 bases. The CDR3 contains 19 residues. Germline CDR1 and CDR2: SGHNT and YENEEA. V shed 6 bases and J 4 bases; nucleotides not matched to a gene: 18. The CDR3 bases are TGTGCCAGCAGTCCTCGACAGGGAGAGCCCGCTCTGGGGGCCAACGTCCTGACTTTC. It is translated as CASSPRQGEPALGANVLTF.

This clonotype was recorded at least ten times. The chain couples TRBV11-2 to TRBJ2-1, with a tentative D call TRBD2 (5 bases). The V gene lost 0 bases and the J gene lost 10 bases, with 7 bases spanning the gap. Germline V lookup: CDR1 SGHAT, CDR2 FQNNGV. The CDR3 is 12 amino acids. The CDR3 DNA reads TGTGCCAGCAGCTTAGAAGGCGGGGAGCAGTTCTTC. Residues: CASSLEGGEQFF.

This clonotype was seen repeatedly, ten times or more. V usage is TRBV7-6 and J usage is TRBJ2-1; D gene uncertain. The V and J ends lost 3 bases and 0 bases respectively, with 15 bases between them. CDR1 is SGHVS and CDR2 is FNYEAQ in the germline V gene. The CDR3 extends over 17 amino acids. CDR3 sequence: CASSFVHGLPSYNEQFF. As DNA, the CDR3 is TGTGCCAGCAGCTTCGTCCATGGGCTTCCCTCCTACAATGAGCAGTTCTTC.